This entry describes one T cell receptor beta chain. Its antigen remains unknown. The data originate from a study of cytomegalovirus exposure and HLA in healthy donors. Study-level findings and limits: First-cohort TCR clusters were later found to tend to co-occur in the 90 to 150 validation repertoires. Specific recognition of CMV antigens was confirmed in vitro for a few chains (all CMV-associated).

This CDR3 region has 15 residues. Generated by immunoSEQ multiplex PCR, the TCRdb table keeps only in-frame clones and is missing some. The sample lists some 340,000 clones, approximately 86% seen once, with approximately 1% in the top ten. The chain recombines TRBV12-1 with TRBJ2-3; no DNA check was done on the table's D call, TRBD2. TRBV12-1 is a documented pseudogene. The sequence was collected from a woman aged 25 to 45 in good health and CMV-seropositive. The sample was PBMCs. The CDR3 here is CASSFSGATTDTQYF. For the CDR3, the DNA is TGTGCCAGCAGCTTTAGCGGGGCCACCACAGATACGCAGTATTTT.